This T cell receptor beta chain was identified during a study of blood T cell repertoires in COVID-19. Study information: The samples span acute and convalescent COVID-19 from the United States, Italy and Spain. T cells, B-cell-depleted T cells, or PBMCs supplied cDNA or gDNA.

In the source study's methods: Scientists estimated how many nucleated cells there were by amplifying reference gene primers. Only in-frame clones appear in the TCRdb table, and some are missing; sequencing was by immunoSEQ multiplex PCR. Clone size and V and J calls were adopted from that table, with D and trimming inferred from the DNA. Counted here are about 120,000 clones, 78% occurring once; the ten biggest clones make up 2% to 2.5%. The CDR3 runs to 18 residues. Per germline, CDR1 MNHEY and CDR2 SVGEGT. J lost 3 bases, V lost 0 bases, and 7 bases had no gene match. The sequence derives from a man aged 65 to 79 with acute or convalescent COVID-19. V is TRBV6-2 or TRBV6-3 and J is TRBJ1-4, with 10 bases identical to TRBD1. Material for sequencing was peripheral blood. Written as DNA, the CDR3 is TGTGCCAGCAGTTACTCGACGGGACAGGGGACATCTAATGAAAAACTGTTTTTT. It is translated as CASSYSTGQGTSNEKLFF.